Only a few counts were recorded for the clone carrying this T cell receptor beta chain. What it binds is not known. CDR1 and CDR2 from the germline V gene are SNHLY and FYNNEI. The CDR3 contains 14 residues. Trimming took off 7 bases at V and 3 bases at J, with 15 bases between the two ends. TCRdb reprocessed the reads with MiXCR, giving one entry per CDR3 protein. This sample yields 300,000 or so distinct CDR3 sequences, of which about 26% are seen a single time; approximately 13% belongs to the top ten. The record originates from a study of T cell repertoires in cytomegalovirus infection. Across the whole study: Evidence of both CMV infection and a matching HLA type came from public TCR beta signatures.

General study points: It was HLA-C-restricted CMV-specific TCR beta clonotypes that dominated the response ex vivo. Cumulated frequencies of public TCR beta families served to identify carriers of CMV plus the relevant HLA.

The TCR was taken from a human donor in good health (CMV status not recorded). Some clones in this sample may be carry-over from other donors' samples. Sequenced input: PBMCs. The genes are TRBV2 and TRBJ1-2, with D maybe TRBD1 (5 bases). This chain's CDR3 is CASTPRDRYYGYTF. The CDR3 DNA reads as TGTGCCAGCACTCCTAGGGACCGTTACTATGGCTACACCTTC.